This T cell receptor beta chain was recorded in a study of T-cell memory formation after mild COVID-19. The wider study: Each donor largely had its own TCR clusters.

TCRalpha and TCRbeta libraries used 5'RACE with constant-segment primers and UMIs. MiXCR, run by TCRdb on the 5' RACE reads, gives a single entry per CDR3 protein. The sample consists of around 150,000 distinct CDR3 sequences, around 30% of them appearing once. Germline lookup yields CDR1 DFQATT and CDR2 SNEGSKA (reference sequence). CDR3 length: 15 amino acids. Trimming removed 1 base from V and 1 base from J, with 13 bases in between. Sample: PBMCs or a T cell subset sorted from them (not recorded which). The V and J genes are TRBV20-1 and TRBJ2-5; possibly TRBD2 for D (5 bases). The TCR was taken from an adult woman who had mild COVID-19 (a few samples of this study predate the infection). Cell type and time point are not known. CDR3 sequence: CSARALRDFQETQYF. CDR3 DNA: TGCAGTGCTAGAGCCTTACGGGATTTCCAAGAGACCCAGTACTTC.